The text below deals with one T cell receptor beta chain. Its antigen remains unknown. This cohort consisted of healthy bone marrow donors. The data belong to a study of cytomegalovirus exposure and HLA in healthy donors. Study at large: A data release that came early held approximately 85 million unique TCRs from HLA-typed donors. Study-wide points: When analyzed later, a missense DCLRE1C variant was found to be linked to TCR beta V- and J-gene trimming.

The PCR contained 60 Vbeta and 13 Jbeta primers. Sequencing was performed with immunoSEQ multiplex PCR; in TCRdb, only in-frame clones are kept and a portion is missing. The sample carries some 190,000 clones, 65% to 85% recorded once. CDR3 length: 15 amino acids. Germline CDR1 is SGHRS and CDR2 is YFSETQ. The V and J ends lost 5 bases and 0 bases respectively, with 12 bases between them. V is TRBV5-1 and J is TRBJ2-1; a weak D match, TRBD2 (6 bases). This sequence originates from a male donor in good health and CMV-seronegative. Sequenced sample: PBMCs. The CDR3 is CASRTGDSSYNEQFF. CDR3 nucleotides: TGCGCCAGCAGGACGGGGGATAGCTCCTACAATGAGCAGTTCTTC.